The present T cell receptor (beta chain) was sequenced within a study of radiotherapy plus CTLA-4 blockade in lung cancer. At the level of the study: Patients showed objective responses in approximately 17% of cases and disease control in roughly 31%. Study-wide points: Clones of tumor-derived TCRs expanded in blood after radiotherapy plus ipilimumab.

On this clone: Antigen: not known.

Patients had chemo-refractory metastatic non-small-cell lung cancer and received focal radiation plus CTLA-4 blockade that used ipilimumab. The CDR3 has 14 residues. The germline V gene encodes CDR1 LNHNV and CDR2 YYDKDF (reference sequence). Using immunoSEQ multiplex PCR, the repertoire was profiled, and TCRdb retains in-frame clones only, with some absent. The sample contains about 62,000 clones, around 76% of which appear only once. The clonotype originates from a human donor with non-small cell lung cancer who had a complete response to radiotherapy plus ipilimumab. The J gene is TRBJ2-5, the V gene TRBV15; 7 positions match TRBD1. The end of the DNA aligns better with TRBJ2-7, so the J call may be wrong. The sample in question was peripheral blood, obtained from a patient treated with radiotherapy plus ipilimumab. CDR3 nucleotide sequence: TGTGCCACCAGCAAATACAGGGGCTCCTACGAGCAGTACTTC. Amino acids: CATSKYRGSYEQYF.